This T cell receptor (beta chain) was found in a study of T-cell reconstitution after alpha-beta-depleted transplantation in children (dated by TCRdb to 2016 to 2017). Concerning the study at large: The study quantitatively tracked T-cell immune reconstitution after TCRalphabeta/CD19-depleted allogeneic hematopoietic cell transplantation in children using TCR repertoire profiling.

To prepare the library, PCR was applied. For sequencing, an Illumina HiSeq 2500 was employed. Molecular barcoding was employed in the preparation of TCR libraries, with unique molecular identifiers being used to normalize TCRbeta repertoire quantification. TCRdb reran the public reads through fastp at Q25 and MiXCR, keeping productive beta chains. Each entry is one CDR3 protein sequence, shown with its most common DNA and genes. This sample lists about 98,000 distinct CDR3 sequences; 7% to 8% were detected once. Less than 20% of the sample comes from the top ten. What the work shows at the level of the full study, not this receptor alone: In some patients, the high TCRbeta diversity seen at day 60 was put down to recipient T cells and intrathymic progenitors that had survived conditioning. Over subsequent months, a decline in hyperexpanded clone frequencies was noted, and after one year, T-cell counts and TCRbeta diversity were mostly ascribed to newly produced T cells. Apparently early alphabetaT-cell count recovery about two months after transplant reportedly relied on only several hundred rapidly expanded clones derived from non-depleted graft cells.

CDR1 and CDR2, per the germline V gene (reference sequence), are DFQATT and SNEGSKA. Deletion took 6 bases off V and 4 bases off J, with a span of 6 bases between the germline ends. From cysteine to phenylalanine, the CDR3 is 10 amino acids long. CDR3 DNA is the only sequence kept; it has 30 bases, read in frame from the first base. In light of the paper, this sample's treatment or condition label describes: allogeneic hematopoietic cell transplantation with graft depleted of TCRalphabeta T cells and CD19 B cells. The children who served as transplant recipients had been given grafts of TCRalphabeta/CD19-depleted allogeneic hematopoietic cells. This clonotype was detected many times. The antigen this receptor binds is unknown. Per-nucleotide qualities are absent, and no much larger clonotype sits a single base away.

This TCR came from a boy aged 2 to 10 with acute lymphoblastic leukemia, due to receive a stem cell transplant. Material: PBMCs, obtained before TCRalphabeta/CD19-depleted stem cell transplant. The chain employs TRBV20-1 and TRBJ1-2, with an unclear D gene assignment. The CDR3 region reads CSAPGYGYTF. The sequence in DNA is TGCAGTGCCCCCGGCTATGGCTACACCTTC.